Listed here are 5 T cell receptor beta chains from one sample, sequenced in a study of T-cell memory formation after mild COVID-19. Via MiXCR, TCRdb re-called the 5' RACE reads, giving one row per CDR3 protein. The sample consists of over 70,000 distinct CDR3 sequences, roughly an eighth of them appearing once. Sequencing used PBMCs or a T cell subset sorted from them (not recorded which). These receptors originate from an adult woman who had mild COVID-19 (a few samples of this study predate the infection). Cell type and time point are not known.

This clonotype appeared a few times. The chain uses TRBV12-3 or TRBV12-4 and TRBJ2-6; possible D gene TRBD2, 5 bases. The CDR3 consists of 15 residues. The V gene lost 3 bases and the J gene lost 4 bases, with 10 bases spanning the gap. CDR3 sequence: CASSFWGAGANVLTF. In nucleotides, the CDR3 is TGTGCCAGCAGTTTTTGGGGAGCCGGGGCCAACGTCCTGACTTTC.

This clonotype was counted only a few times. The genes are TRBV20-1 and TRBJ2-1; 12 nucleotides agree with TRBD2. The germline CDR1 and CDR2 sequences are DFQATT and SNEGSKA (reference sequence). Trimming took 0 bases from V and 1 from J; bases not matched to a gene: 7. The CDR3 loop spans 18 amino acids. The CDR3 region has the DNA TGCAGTGCTAGAGATACGCTAGCGGGGGGGCATTCCTACAATGAGCAGTTCTTC. This sequence encodes CSARDTLAGGHSYNEQFF.

This clonotype was found a few times. The V gene is TRBV29-1, the J gene TRBJ2-7; perhaps TRBD1 as D (5 bases). The V gene's germline CDR1 is SQVTM and CDR2 ANQGSEA. Trimming left V 6 bases short and J 6 bases short, with 12 bases between. This CDR3 spans 11 amino acids. CDR3 DNA sequence: TGCAGCGTCAACGACAGTGGCGAGCAGTACTTC. Protein sequence: CSVNDSGEQYF.

Only a few counts were recorded for this clonotype. The chain is built from TRBV9 and TRBJ2-5; D is tentatively TRBD1 or TRBD2 (6 bases each). The CDR3 has 14 residues. V lost 0 bases to trimming and J lost 11 bases, with 17 bases between them. Per germline, CDR1 SGDLS and CDR2 YYNGEE. Written as DNA, the CDR3 is TGTGCCAGCAGCGTAGCGGGGGCCCCGGATGGACAGTACTTC. It yields the protein CASSVAGAPDGQYF.

This clonotype has a handful of counts. The chain couples TRBV25-1 to TRBJ1-2; 7 positions match TRBD1. The CDR3 consists of 13 residues. Germline assignment: CDR1 MGHDK and CDR2 SYGVNS. V lost 5 bases and J lost 3; bases outside the gene matches: 3. This CDR3 reads CASSSGTDYGYTF. The CDR3 DNA is TGTGCCAGCAGTAGCGGGACAGACTATGGCTACACCTTC.